This is a list of T cell receptor beta chains from one sample in a study of T-cell reconstitution after alpha-beta-depleted transplantation in children. Using its own MiXCR run on the PCR reads, TCRdb lists one record per CDR3 protein. This table has some 490,000 distinct CDR3 sequences, roughly an eighth appearing once. The starting material was PBMCs from the stem cell graft donor, obtained from the stem cell graft. The receptor set was obtained from a human donor who donated a stem cell graft to a child with combined immunodeficiency. CDR3s include the opening cysteine and the closing phenylalanine or tryptophan. Fields, in order: clone size, J gene, D gene, V gene, CDR3 DNA, CDR3 protein. D genes are given only for firm matches. Size is omitted from some rows. Given values are once, few, many or a class for expanded clones.

>few|TRBJ2-7|NA|TRBV5-1
TGCGCCAGCAGCGCGCGGACAGTCTCCTACGAGCAGTACTTC
CASSARTVSYEQYF
>NA|TRBJ2-1|TRBD2|TRBV29-1
TGCAGCGTGGGCCCGGGACTAGCGGGAGGGGATGAGCAGTTCTTC
CSVGPGLAGGDEQFF
>NA|TRBJ1-5|TRBD1|TRBV4-3
TGCGCCAGCAGCCAAGATGGGTACGGACAGGGATACCAGCCCCAGCATTTT
CASSQDGYGQGYQPQHF
>NA|TRBJ2-1|NA|TRBV9
TGTGCCAGCAGCGTAGAAGAGAATGAGCAGTTCTTC
CASSVEENEQFF
>NA|TRBJ2-1|TRBD2|TRBV20-1
TGCAGTGCTAGAGTCCCGACTAGCGGGAGGTATGAGCAGTTCTTC
CSARVPTSGRYEQFF
>few|TRBJ1-4|NA|TRBV12-3/TRBV12-4
TGTGCCAGCAGTTTACCCCCCTTTGGGCAGGCTGAAATTTGGAAACTGTTTTTT
CASSLPPFGQAEIWKLFF
>NA|TRBJ2-2|TRBD2|TRBV5-6
TGTGCCAGCAGCCCGAGTGTCCTAGCGGGAGGAGGCACCGGGGAGCTGTTTTTT
CASSPSVLAGGGTGELFF
>NA|TRBJ2-1|NA|TRBV7-6
TGTGCCAGCAGCTTAGAAGTAGTGGACTACCGAGACAATGAGCAGTTCTTC
CASSLEVVDYRDNEQFF
>many|TRBJ2-7|TRBD1|TRBV4-3
TGCGCCAGCAGCCACTCCGGGACAGGGGAAGCCTACGAGCAGTACTTC
CASSHSGTGEAYEQYF
>NA|TRBJ2-1|NA|TRBV7-2
TGTGCCAGCAGCTCGGACGGAAAAGCCTACAATGAGCAGTTCTTC
CASSSDGKAYNEQFF
>NA|TRBJ1-1|NA|TRBV15
TGTGCCACCAGCAGAGACAGGTGGTCTGAAGCTTTCTTT
CATSRDRWSEAFF
>few|TRBJ2-7|NA|TRBV7-2
TGTGCCAGCAGCTTAGGGGTAGACGCCTACGAGCAGTACTTC
CASSLGVDAYEQYF
>many|TRBJ2-2|TRBD1|TRBV20-1
TGCAGTGCCGACAGGGACACCGGGGAGCTGTTTTTT
CSADRDTGELFF
>NA|TRBJ1-2|NA|TRBV3-1
TGTGCCAGCAGCCAAGGCGGAGGGGCGGCCTATGGCTACACCTTC
CASSQGGGAAYGYTF
>many|TRBJ1-1|NA|TRBV6-5
TGTGCCAGCAAGGGGTTGGGCACTGAAGCTTTCTTT
CASKGLGTEAFF
>many|TRBJ2-7|NA|TRBV29-1
TGCAGCGTTAGTTACGGGGAGAACTACGAGCAGTACTTC
CSVSYGENYEQYF
>NA|TRBJ2-1|TRBD2|TRBV6-4
TGTGCCAGCAGTCCGCCGAGGATAAGCGGGAGGGCTCATAGCTCCTACAAGGAGCAGTTCTTC
CASSPPRISGRAHSSYKEQFF
>few|TRBJ2-7|NA|TRBV20-1
TGCAGTGCTACAAAGCAGGGTATCCCCTACGAGCAGTACTTC
CSATKQGIPYEQYF
>few|TRBJ2-6|NA|TRBV5-5
TGTGCCAGCAGCGCAACCACTGGGGCCAACGTCCTGACTTTC
CASSATTGANVLTF
>many|TRBJ2-3|NA|TRBV12-3/TRBV12-4
TGTGCCAGCAGTTTCGTGACAGATACGCAGTATTTT
CASSFVTDTQYF
>few|TRBJ2-2|TRBD2|TRBV11-1
TGTGCCAGCAGCCGAGGACTAGTTACGAACACCGGGGAGCTGTTTTTT
CASSRGLVTNTGELFF
>few|TRBJ2-1|TRBD2|TRBV30
TGTGCCTGGAGCCCGGTCGGTTCCTTAGCGGGAGGGTACAATGAGCAGTTCTTC
CAWSPVGSLAGGYNEQFF
>few|TRBJ1-4|NA|TRBV27
TGTGCCAGCAGTTTACTGTCAACTAATGAAAAACTGTTTTTT
CASSLLSTNEKLFF
>NA|TRBJ1-1|NA|TRBV7-2
TGTGCCAGCAGCCCCGGGGTCGGCCTTAGTGAAGCTTTCTTT
CASSPGVGLSEAFF
>many|TRBJ2-3|NA|TRBV4-3
TGCGCCAGCAGCCAAGATCTCGCGGTGAGCGATACGCAGTATTTT
CASSQDLAVSDTQYF
>NA|TRBJ2-7|NA|TRBV7-9
TGTGCCAGCAGCTTCCGGGGTACTTCCTACGAGCAGTACTTC
CASSFRGTSYEQYF
>few|TRBJ2-5|NA|TRBV20-1
TGCAGTTCACAGGAGGGAGAGACCCAGTACTTC
CSSQEGETQYF
>few|TRBJ2-7|NA|TRBV5-5
TGTGCCAGCAGCTTGACAGGGTGGACTTCCTACGAGCAGTACTTC
CASSLTGWTSYEQYF
>NA|TRBJ1-4|NA|TRBV29-1
TGCAGCGTTGCCGACAGCTATAATGAAAAACTGTTTTTT
CSVADSYNEKLFF
>NA|TRBJ2-1|NA|TRBV29-1
TGCAGCGTTGAATCCTTCCGACCGATTAGCTCCTACAATGAGCAGTTCTTC
CSVESFRPISSYNEQFF
>few|TRBJ2-7|NA|TRBV29-1
TGCAGCGCCCTGGCGACCGAGCAGTACTTC
CSALATEQYF
>NA|TRBJ2-2|NA|TRBV7-9
TGTGCCAGCCTGGGACCGAACACCGGGGAGCTGTTTTTT
CASLGPNTGELFF
>many|TRBJ2-4|NA|TRBV28
TGTGCCAGCAGCCCAGGGTTGGGCGTCAAAAACATTCAGTACTTC
CASSPGLGVKNIQYF
>many|TRBJ1-1|NA|TRBV29-1
TGCAGCGTTGTAGTCTCATACACTGAAGCTTTCTTT
CSVVVSYTEAFF
>NA|TRBJ2-2|TRBD1|TRBV7-2
TGTGCCAGCAGCGCCAAATGGACAGGGAAGAACACCGGGGAGCTGTTTTTT
CASSAKWTGKNTGELFF
>NA|TRBJ2-1|TRBD2|TRBV5-1
TGCGCCAGCGGTTCTGCGGCGGGAGGGGGAGTTTACAATGAGCAGTTCTTC
CASGSAAGGGVYNEQFF
>few|TRBJ2-7|TRBD2|TRBV7-3
TGTGCCAGCAGCCCGGAGGGGACTAGCGGCATCTCCTACGAGCAGTACTTC
CASSPEGTSGISYEQYF
>few|TRBJ2-6|NA|TRBV12-3/TRBV12-4
TGTGCCACCTCAAGAGGCGCAAGCTCTGGGGCCAACGTCCTGACTTTC
CATSRGASSGANVLTF
>few|TRBJ1-1|NA|TRBV5-5
TGTGCCAGCAGCCTATTCTTAATCACTGAAGCTTTCTTT
CASSLFLITEAFF
>NA|TRBJ1-2|NA|TRBV6-5
TGTGCCATCTACTTAGTCGGCTATGGCTACACCTTC
CAIYLVGYGYTF
>few|TRBJ2-5|TRBD1|TRBV5-1
TGCGCCAGCAGCAACGGGGACAGGGGGCAAGAGACCCAGTACTTC
CASSNGDRGQETQYF
>NA|TRBJ2-7|NA|TRBV29-1
TGCAGCGCCGCATTTGCGGGGGCGACCTACGAGCAGTACTTC
CSAAFAGATYEQYF
>NA|TRBJ1-3|NA|TRBV30
TGTGCCTGGAGTCCCGGGAGTTCTGGAAACACCATATATTTT
CAWSPGSSGNTIYF
>few|TRBJ2-1|TRBD1|TRBV24-1
TGTGCCACCAGTGGGACAGGGCGGCACAATGAGCAGTTCTTC
CATSGTGRHNEQFF
>few|TRBJ2-2|TRBD1|TRBV7-2
TGTGCCAGCAGCCCCCTAGGGACAGTGAACACCGGGGAGCTGTTTTTT
CASSPLGTVNTGELFF
>NA|TRBJ2-7|TRBD2|TRBV7-6
TGTGCCAGCACCGCCCTAACTAGCGGGGGGCCGGGTTACGAGCAGTACTTC
CASTALTSGGPGYEQYF
>many|TRBJ1-1|NA|TRBV7-2
TGTGCCAGCAGCTTCCAGGGGAGCACTGAAGCTTTCTTT
CASSFQGSTEAFF